This entry lists 19 T cell receptor beta chains sequenced from one sample in a study of T-cell memory formation after mild COVID-19. TCRdb reprocessed the 5' RACE reads with MiXCR, giving one entry per CDR3 protein. The data show about half a million distinct CDR3 sequences, about 20% seen once. What was sequenced was PBMCs or a T cell subset sorted from them (not recorded which). Source of these receptors: an adult woman who had mild COVID-19 (a few samples of this study predate the infection). Cell type and time point are not known.

This clonotype was counted between two and nine times. This sequence joins TRBV5-1 and TRBJ2-6, with TRBD1 matching 12 bases. This CDR3 is built from 18 residues. After removal of 2 bases from V and 2 bases from J, the junction contained 5 bases not matched to a gene. The germline gives CDR1 SGHRS, CDR2 YFSETQ. The CDR3 coding sequence is TGCGCCAGCAGCTTCCGGGGACAGGGGGCGACTGGGGCCAACGTCCTGACTTTC. Translated: CASSFRGQGATGANVLTF.

This clonotype appeared a few times. V is TRBV18 and J is TRBJ2-7; TRBD1 matches 9 bases. The CDR3 is made up of 14 amino acids. The V segment lost 2 bases and the J segment 6 bases; nucleotides outside the gene matches: 5. The V gene's germline CDR1 is KGHSH and CDR2 LQKENI. The CDR3 spells CASSPRDRDSEQYF. The CDR3 nucleotides are TGTGCCAGCTCACCAAGGGACAGGGACAGCGAGCAGTACTTC.

This clonotype was observed a handful of times. The gene calls are TRBV13 and TRBJ2-5, with TRBD1 matching 7 bases. This CDR3 is 15 amino acids long. Germline V lookup: CDR1 PRHDT, CDR2 FYEKMQ (reference sequence). V was pared by 5 bases and J by 5 bases, with 11 bases of the junction left unmatched. CDR3 residues: CASSPGTERRETQYF. CDR3 DNA: TGTGCCAGCAGCCCGGGGACAGAAAGAAGGGAGACCCAGTACTTC.

This chain uses TRBV3-1 with TRBJ2-1; maybe TRBD2 (7 bases). Germline V gene lookup returns CDR1 LGHDT and CDR2 YNNKEL (reference sequence). Trimming took 1 base from V and 7 from J, leaving 14 bases between them. This CDR3 contains 15 residues. The CDR3 here is CASSQGGGPRNEQFF. The CDR3 nucleotides are TGTGCCAGCAGCCAAGGGGGGGGGCCAAGGAATGAGCAGTTCTTC.

This rearrangement joins TRBV7-2 to TRBJ1-2; D remains unclear. The CDR3 is 15 residues long. Germline CDR1 is SGHTA and CDR2 is FQGNSA. V lost 5 bases and J 4 bases, leaving 17 bases between the germline ends. CDR3 nucleotide sequence: TGTGCCAGCAGCCCCAGTCTCGGCAGGTCCTATGGCTACACCTTC. Amino acid sequence: CASSPSLGRSYGYTF.

The CDR3 loop reads CASSLNRLEVQFF. The CDR3 DNA reads TGTGCCAGCAGCTTAAATAGGCTAGAAGTGCAGTTCTTC. The chain links TRBV11-3 to TRBJ2-1, with D uncertain. Looked up from germline, CDR1 is SGHNT and CDR2 is YENEEA. V lost 2 bases, J lost 12 bases, and 14 bases lay in between. CDR3 size: 13 residues.

Written as DNA, the CDR3 is TGCGCCAGCAGCTTGGAGGGCAGACGGGGTTCACCCCTCCACTTT. It yields the protein CASSLEGRRGSPLHF. The gene calls are TRBV5-1 and TRBJ1-6, with D unresolved. The CDR3 extends over 15 amino acids. Per germline, CDR1 SGHRS and CDR2 YFSETQ. Trimming stripped 0 bases from V and 9 bases from J, with 13 bases between. The whole variable domain, remainder taken from reference TRBV5-1 and TRBJ1-6, is KAGVTQTPRYLIKTRGQQVTLSCSPISGHRSVSWYQQTPGQGLQFLFEYFSETQRNKGNFPGRFSGRQFSNSRSEMNVSTLELGDSALYLCASSLEGRRGSPLHFGNGTRLTVT.

This clonotype has a single count. J is TRBJ1-2 and V is TRBV24-1, with 8 bases aligning to TRBD1. CDR3 length: 14 amino acids. Germline lookup yields CDR1 KGHDR and CDR2 SFDVKD. V lost 1 base, J lost 7 bases, and 4 bases stayed unmatched. The DNA for the CDR3 is TGTGCCACCAGTGATTTCCAGGGGGCAAGTGGCTACACCTTC. Amino acid sequence: CATSDFQGASGYTF.

The chain carries TRBV20-1 and TRBJ1-1; 8 bases match TRBD1. The CDR3 is 13 residues long. Per germline, CDR1 DFQATT and CDR2 SNEGSKA (reference sequence). J was trimmed by 5 bases and V by 5 bases; bases with no gene match: 7. The CDR3 coding sequence is TGCAGTGCTCTACAGGGGGATCGGACTGAAGCTTTCTTT. Translation gives CSALQGDRTEAFF.

This chain joins TRBV6-6 and TRBJ2-3, with 12 bases lining up with TRBD1. The germline CDR1 and CDR2 sequences are MNHNY and SVGAGI (reference sequence). The trim removed 4 bases at V and 5 bases at J, leaving 13 bases unmatched. CDR3 size: 18 residues. The CDR3 DNA sequence: TGTGCCAGCAGTTTGTTTTCTCCGGGACAGGGGGCGAAAGATACGCAGTATTTT. Amino acids: CASSLFSPGQGAKDTQYF.

This clonotype was recorded a few times. The chain couples TRBV14 to TRBJ2-1; D call uncertain. Germline V lookup: CDR1 SGHDN, CDR2 FVKESK. The CDR3 is made up of 18 amino acids. V dropped 0 bases and J dropped 0 bases, with 15 bases sitting between them. Here the CDR3 DNA reads TGTGCCAGCAGCCAAGAGTACCGTTCCTGGAGCTCCTACAATGAGCAGTTCTTC. Translated: CASSQEYRSWSSYNEQFF.

A remark on this clonotype: The junction departs from the called germline gene at one end, perhaps through a read error. This chain joins TRBV6-6 and TRBJ1-5, with a tentative D call TRBD1 (5 bases). Per germline, CDR1 MNHNY and CDR2 SVGAGI (reference sequence). CDR3 length: 14 amino acids. The CDR3 is CASSHSGSNQPQHF. The CDR3 bases are TGTGCCAGCAGTCACTCAGGGAGCAATCAGCCCCAGCATTTT.

Only a few counts were recorded for this clonotype. CDR3 region: CASSGGGARTDTQYF. CDR3 nucleotides: TGTGCCAGCAGCGGTGGGGGGGCCCGCACAGATACGCAGTATTTT. The chain carries TRBV7-3 and TRBJ2-3; TRBD2 might be the D (7 bases). Germline values: CDR1 SGHTA, CDR2 FQGTGA. This CDR3 has 15 residues. Deletions cut 5 bases from V and 1 base from J, with 13 bases between.

V gene TRBV24-1 combines with J gene TRBJ2-5; D is possibly TRBD1 (6 bases). CDR1 is KGHDR, CDR2 SFDVKD, per germline. V lost 2 bases, J lost 4 bases, and 13 bases lay in between. The length of the CDR3 is 15 residues. The CDR3 DNA sequence: TGTGCCACCAGTGATTGGCGGACAGACGGAGAGACCCAGTACTTC. This encodes CATSDWRTDGETQYF.

This clonotype was seen a handful of times. The rearrangement joins TRBV7-3 to TRBJ2-1, with TRBD2 matching 15 bases. Losses at the gene ends were 5 bases for V and 12 bases for J; bases not matched to a gene: 8. Germline CDR1 is SGHTA and CDR2 is FQGTGA. The CDR3 runs 15 residues. CDR3 bases: TGTGCCAGCAGCCAAGGGACTAGCGGGGGGAAGGGGCAGTTCTTC. The encoded protein is CASSQGTSGGKGQFF.

This chain uses TRBV2 with TRBJ2-7; 9 bases line up with TRBD1. Germline values: CDR1 SNHLY, CDR2 FYNNEI. V trimming: 2 bases; J trimming: 2 bases; junction bases outside the gene matches: 4. The CDR3 is made up of 15 amino acids. The CDR3 is CASSETGTGPYEQYF. The DNA for the CDR3 is TGTGCCAGCAGTGAAACCGGGACAGGGCCCTACGAGCAGTACTTC.

There are a few counts of this clonotype. The gene calls are TRBV7-2 and TRBJ2-6, with TRBD2 identical over 14 bases. The CDR3 contains 21 residues. CDR1 and CDR2 from the germline V gene are SGHTA and FQGNSA. J gave up 4 bases and V 2 bases, and 13 bases lay outside the gene matches. The CDR3 coding sequence is TGTGCCAGCAGCTTATTTTTCCGACTAGCGGGAGGGCCGAGGGGGGCCAACGTCCTGACTTTC. Amino acids: CASSLFFRLAGGPRGANVLTF.

The V call is TRBV15, the J call TRBJ2-2; D remains ambiguous. Germline CDR1 is LNHNV and CDR2 is YYDKDF (reference sequence). V was trimmed by 0 bases and J by 0 bases, leaving 11 bases between them. The CDR3 is made up of 17 amino acids. The CDR3 DNA is TGTGCCACCAGCAGAGAGGCGAGGCAAACGAACACCGGGGAGCTGTTTTTT. Protein product: CATSREARQTNTGELFF.

V and J are TRBV6-2 or TRBV6-3 and TRBJ2-3, with TRBD2 matching 7 bases. The germline gives CDR1 MNHEY, CDR2 SVGEGT. This CDR3 is built from 17 residues. V was clipped by 2 bases and J by 4 bases; unmatched bases: 12. DNA for the CDR3: TGTGCCAGCAGTTACGGCTGGGCCGGGGGGAGAGCAGATACGCAGTATTTT. This sequence encodes CASSYGWAGGRADTQYF.